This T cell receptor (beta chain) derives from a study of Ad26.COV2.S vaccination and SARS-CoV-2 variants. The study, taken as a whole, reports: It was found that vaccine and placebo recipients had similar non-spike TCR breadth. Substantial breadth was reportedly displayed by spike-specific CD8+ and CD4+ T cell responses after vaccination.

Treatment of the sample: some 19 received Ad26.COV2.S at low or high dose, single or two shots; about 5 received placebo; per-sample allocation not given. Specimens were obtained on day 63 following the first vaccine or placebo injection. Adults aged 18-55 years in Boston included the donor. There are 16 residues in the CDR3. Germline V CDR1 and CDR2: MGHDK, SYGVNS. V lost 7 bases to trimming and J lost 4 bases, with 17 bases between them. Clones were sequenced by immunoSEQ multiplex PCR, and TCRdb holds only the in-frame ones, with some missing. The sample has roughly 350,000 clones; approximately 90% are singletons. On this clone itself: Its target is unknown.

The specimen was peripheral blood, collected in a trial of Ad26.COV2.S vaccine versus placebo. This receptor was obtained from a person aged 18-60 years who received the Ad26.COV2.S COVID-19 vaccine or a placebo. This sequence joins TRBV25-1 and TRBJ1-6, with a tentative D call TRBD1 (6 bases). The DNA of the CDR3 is TGTGCCAGCACCCCCGCGGGACAAAAATATAATTCACCCCTCCACTTT. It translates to CASTPAGQKYNSPLHF.